Detailed here is one TCR beta chain. One Seattle source followed patients from active infection through their disease course. CDR3 length: 11 amino acids. Germline values: CDR1 SEHNR, CDR2 FQNEAQ (reference sequence). V was pared by 8 bases and J by 5 bases, with 9 bases between. The data belong to a study of blood T cell repertoires in COVID-19. Study as a whole: PBMCs, B-cell-depleted T cells, or T cells provided the cDNA or gDNA that made up the material.

As handled by the study authors: Reference gene primer amplification yielded estimated nucleated cell counts. Assay: immunoSEQ multiplex PCR; the TCRdb copy retains only in-frame clones and omits some. The V and J calls and clone size were taken over from that table, and D and trimming were inferred from the DNA. The sample consists of a few hundred thousand clones, approximately 90% of them appearing once. The rearrangement uses TRBV7-9 and TRBJ1-1, with a tentative D call TRBD1 (6 bases). The sample comprised peripheral blood. This sequence was found in a young woman with COVID-19, enrolled during active disease. The CDR3 loop is CASDQGTEAFF. The CDR3 region has the DNA TGTGCCAGCGATCAGGGGACTGAAGCTTTCTTT.